This TCR beta chain appears in the sequencing data of a study of monozygotic twins with inflammatory bowel disease. TCRdb reanalyzed the 5' RACE reads and collapses them to one entry per CDR3 protein, without DNA. This table lists a few hundred thousand distinct CDR3 sequences. CDR3 size: 15 residues. Per germline, CDR1 LNHNV and CDR2 YYDKDF (reference sequence). The chain carries TRBV15 and TRBJ2-5; the D call from TCRdb, TRBD1, cannot be confirmed without DNA. Sequences were obtained from blood. This TCR derives from a human donor with ulcerative colitis or Crohn's disease, or a healthy co-twin of an affected twin (not recorded which). The CDR3 is CATSRADNREETQYF.